The 10 T cell receptor beta chains in this list originate from one sample, sequenced in a study of radiotherapy plus CTLA-4 blockade in lung cancer. Repertoires were generated with immunoSEQ multiplex PCR, while TCRdb's copy carries only in-frame clones and drops some. Here the sample spans 95,000 to 150,000 clones, about nine tenths being singletons. Specimen: peripheral blood, collected from a patient treated with radiotherapy plus ipilimumab. These TCRs come from a human donor with non-small cell lung cancer that progressed on radiotherapy plus ipilimumab.

The CDR3 is CASSPRQGHQPQHF. As DNA, the CDR3 is TGTGCCAGCAGTCCCCGACAGGGGCATCAGCCCCAGCATTTT. V is TRBV6-1 and J is TRBJ1-5; 8 bases agree with TRBD1. J gave up 5 bases and V 5 bases, and 5 bases lay outside the gene matches. Germline CDR1 reads MNHNS; CDR2 reads SASEGT. The CDR3 is made up of 14 amino acids.

The rearrangement uses TRBV5-6 and TRBJ2-5; D not certain. Germline assignment: CDR1 SGHDT and CDR2 YYEEEE. The CDR3 covers 15 residues. V was cut by 2 bases and J by 5 bases, with 16 bases left in between. For the CDR3, the DNA is TGTGCCAGCAGCTTTTCATCTGGCATGAGGGAGACCCAGTACTTC. As protein: CASSFSSGMRETQYF.

The V gene is TRBV27, the J gene TRBJ2-5; 8 nucleotides line up with TRBD2. This CDR3 is built from 21 residues. With V trimmed by 0 bases and J by 6 bases, 24 bases remained unmatched. Germline lookup yields CDR1 MNHEY and CDR2 SMNVEV (reference sequence). The CDR3 DNA is TGTGCCAGCAGTTTATCCCCCCGGGCCCCCCTGCTAAGCGGGAGTATGAAGACCCAGTACTTC. This codes for CASSLSPRAPLLSGSMKTQYF.

This chain uses TRBV9 with TRBJ2-7, with 12 bases lining up with TRBD1. The length of the CDR3 is 14 residues. Germline-derived CDR1 and CDR2 are SGDLS and YYNGEE. Trimming took 0 bases from V and 6 from J; bases not matched to a gene: 1. The CDR3 DNA reads TGTGCCAGCAGCGTAGCGGGACAGGGGGCCGAGCAGTACTTC. Its translation is CASSVAGQGAEQYF.

This chain joins TRBV4-2 and TRBJ2-1, with TRBD2 identical over 10 bases. Germline V CDR1 and CDR2: LGHNA, YNFKEQ. The CDR3 contains 17 residues. After removal of 0 bases from V and 4 bases from J, the junction contained 6 bases not matched to a gene. CDR3 in DNA: TGTGCCAGCAGCCAAGATCAGGGACTAGCGCTTTACAATGAGCAGTTCTTC. Its translation is CASSQDQGLALYNEQFF.

The chain combines TRBV2 with TRBJ2-5; D may be TRBD1 or TRBD2 (5 bases each). Germline CDR1 and CDR2: SNHLY and FYNNEI. The V and J ends lost 6 bases and 3 bases respectively, with 5 bases between them. The CDR3 extends over 11 amino acids. The CDR3 nucleotides read TGTGCCAGCAGGGGGGAAGAGACCCAGTACTTC. Amino acid sequence: CASRGEETQYF.

The chain carries TRBV19 and TRBJ1-2; D ambiguous. V dropped 8 bases and J dropped 5 bases, with 12 bases sitting between them. The CDR3 consists of 12 residues. Germline CDR1 is LNHDA and CDR2 is SQIVND (reference sequence). Written as DNA, the CDR3 is TGTGCCAGTCTTGGAATCGGTTATGGCTACACCTTC. It is translated as CASLGIGYGYTF. Looking up the rest from reference TRBV19 and TRBJ1-2 gives the full variable domain: DGGITQSPKYLFRKEGQNVTLSCEQNLNHDAMYWYRQDPGQGLRLIYYSQIVNDFQKGDIAEGYSVSREKKESFPLTVTSAQKNPTAFYLCASLGIGYGYTFGSGTRLTVV.

The V and J genes are TRBV5-5 and TRBJ1-5; D unresolved. V lost 0 bases and J lost 2, with 12 bases in between. This CDR3 region has 16 residues. Germline V CDR1 and CDR2: SGHKS, YYEKEE (reference sequence). The DNA of the CDR3 is TGTGCCAGCAGCTTGGTTATCAGTAATGGCAATCAGCCCCAGCATTTT. Its protein product is CASSLVISNGNQPQHF.

The V call is TRBV19, the J call TRBJ2-2; 8 nucleotides align to TRBD2. J gave up 5 bases and V 7 bases, and 15 bases lay outside the gene matches. This CDR3 has 17 amino acids. Germline values: CDR1 LNHDA, CDR2 SQIVND (reference sequence). CDR3 region: CASNRGGGLAQTGELFF. CDR3 DNA sequence: TGTGCCAGTAACCGAGGAGGAGGACTAGCACAGACCGGGGAGCTGTTTTTT.

V gene TRBV29-1 combines with J gene TRBJ2-1, with 8 bases identical to TRBD2. This CDR3 comprises 14 residues. V lost 2 bases to trimming and J lost 9 bases; unmatched junction nucleotides: 9. The germline V gene encodes CDR1 SQVTM and CDR2 ANQGSEA. CDR3: CSVETGLVGGEQFF. CDR3 sequence (DNA): TGCAGCGTTGAAACGGGACTAGTGGGGGGTGAGCAGTTCTTC.